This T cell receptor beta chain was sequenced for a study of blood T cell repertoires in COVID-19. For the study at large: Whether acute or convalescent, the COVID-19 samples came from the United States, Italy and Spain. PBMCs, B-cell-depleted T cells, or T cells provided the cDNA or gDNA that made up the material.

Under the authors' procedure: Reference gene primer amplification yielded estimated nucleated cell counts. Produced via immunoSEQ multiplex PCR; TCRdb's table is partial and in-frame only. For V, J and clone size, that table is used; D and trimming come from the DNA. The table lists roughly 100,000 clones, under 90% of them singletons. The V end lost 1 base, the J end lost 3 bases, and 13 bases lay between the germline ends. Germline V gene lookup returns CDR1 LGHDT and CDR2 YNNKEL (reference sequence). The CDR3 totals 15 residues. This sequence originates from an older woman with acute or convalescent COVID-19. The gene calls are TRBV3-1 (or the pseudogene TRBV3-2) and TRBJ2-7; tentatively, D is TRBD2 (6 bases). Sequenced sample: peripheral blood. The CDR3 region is CASSQGPGSFYEQYF. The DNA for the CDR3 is TGTGCCAGCAGCCAAGGTCCCGGGAGCTTCTACGAGCAGTACTTC.